The rows below give T cell receptor beta chains drawn from one sample of a study of blood T cells in healthy people across ages. Via MiXCR, TCRdb re-called the 5' RACE reads, giving one row per CDR3 protein. The table shows about 1.6 million distinct CDR3 sequences, with 30% to 35% occurring only once. Sequencing used blood. The receptors originated from a woman aged 25-40 years in good health. The CDR3 runs from the conserved cysteine through the conserved F or W. D genes are given only for firm matches. Only some rows state a clone size, as once, few, many or a class for expanded clones.

v_call,j_call,clone_size,cdr3_length,d_call,cdr3_aa,cdr3_nt
TRBV6-5,TRBJ1-1,.,12,.,CASGGGHTEAFF,TGTGCCAGCGGGGGGGGTCACACTGAAGCTTTCTTT
TRBV3-1,TRBJ2-2,.,20,.,CASKNRRRGEPSRNTGELFF,TGTGCCAGCAAGAATAGGCGAAGGGGGGAGCCCTCAAGAAACACCGGGGAGCTGTTTTTT
TRBV10-3,TRBJ1-2,.,12,.,CAIRTDDYGYTF,TGTGCCATCAGGACAGATGACTATGGCTACACCTTC
TRBV4-1,TRBJ2-7,.,15,.,CASSQGGAPAYEQYF,TGCGCCAGCAGCCAAGGGGGGGCTCCAGCCTACGAGCAGTACTTC
TRBV20-1,TRBJ2-7,.,12,TRBD2,CSGLAGAYKQYF,TGCAGTGGGTTAGCGGGAGCCTACAAGCAGTACTTC
TRBV7-2,TRBJ2-1,.,17,TRBD2,CASSLYWLAESSNGQFF,TGTGCCAGCAGCCTATACTGGCTAGCGGAGAGTTCCAATGGGCAGTTCTTC
TRBV6-6,TRBJ2-7,many,13,.,CASSYSGGGEQYF,TGTGCCAGCAGTTACTCGGGGGGCGGGGAGCAGTACTTC
TRBV4-2,TRBJ1-5,many,13,.,CASSQPGDQPQHF,TGTGCCAGCAGCCAACCCGGCGATCAGCCCCAGCATTTT
TRBV6-5,TRBJ2-5,.,15,.,CASSYSNSGQETQYF,TGTGCCAGCAGTTACTCAAATAGCGGACAAGAGACCCAGTACTTC
TRBV5-1,TRBJ1-1,.,16,TRBD1,CASSLESTGTGIEAFF,TGCGCCAGCAGCTTGGAATCAACCGGGACAGGAATTGAAGCTTTCTTT
TRBV6-5,TRBJ1-2,few,14,TRBD1,CASSGDRANYGYTF,TGTGCCAGCAGCGGGGACAGAGCTAACTATGGCTACACCTTC
TRBV12-3/TRBV12-4,TRBJ2-5,many,16,TRBD2,CASSLRGTSGEETQYF,TGTGCCAGCAGTTTAAGGGGGACTAGCGGGGAAGAGACCCAGTACTTC
TRBV15,TRBJ2-2,.,16,TRBD1,CATRNPGQGNTGELFF,TGTGCCACGCGTAATCCGGGACAGGGGAACACCGGGGAGCTGTTTTTT
TRBV20-1,TRBJ2-2,many,15,TRBD2,CSASGAGLGTGELFF,TGCAGTGCTAGTGGGGCGGGACTAGGAACCGGGGAGCTGTTTTTT
TRBV4-1,TRBJ2-5,few,14,.,CASRPTGTQETQYF,TGCGCCAGCAGACCTACCGGGACCCAAGAGACCCAGTACTTC
TRBV14,TRBJ2-3,.,18,TRBD2,CASSQESLAVALGDTQYF,TGTGCCAGCAGCCAAGAATCCCTAGCGGTGGCCCTGGGAGATACGCAGTATTTT
TRBV5-1,TRBJ1-1,.,15,.,CASSLGQGSSKRAFF,TGCGCCAGCAGCTTGGGGCAGGGTTCCTCTAAGCGAGCTTTCTTT
TRBV12-3/TRBV12-4,TRBJ2-5,.,12,.,CASGRQYNEQYF,TGTGCCAGCGGCCGACAGTACAATGAGCAGTACTTC
TRBV7-8,TRBJ2-3,.,15,.,CASSLGNVGTDTQYF,TGTGCCAGCAGCTTAGGGAATGTGGGCACAGATACGCAGTATTTT
TRBV7-2,TRBJ2-1,.,16,TRBD2,CASSLTSGGRYNEQFF,TGTGCCAGCAGCTTGACTAGCGGGGGCCGATACAATGAGCAGTTCTTC
TRBV5-1,TRBJ2-7,.,15,.,CASSAGYGSSYEQYF,TGCGCCAGCAGCGCTGGATACGGGAGCTCCTACGAGCAGTACTTC
TRBV4-1,TRBJ2-1,.,17,TRBD2,CASSPVPLAGSYNEQFF,TGCGCCAGCAGCCCTGTCCCACTAGCGGGCTCCTACAATGAGCAGTTCTTC